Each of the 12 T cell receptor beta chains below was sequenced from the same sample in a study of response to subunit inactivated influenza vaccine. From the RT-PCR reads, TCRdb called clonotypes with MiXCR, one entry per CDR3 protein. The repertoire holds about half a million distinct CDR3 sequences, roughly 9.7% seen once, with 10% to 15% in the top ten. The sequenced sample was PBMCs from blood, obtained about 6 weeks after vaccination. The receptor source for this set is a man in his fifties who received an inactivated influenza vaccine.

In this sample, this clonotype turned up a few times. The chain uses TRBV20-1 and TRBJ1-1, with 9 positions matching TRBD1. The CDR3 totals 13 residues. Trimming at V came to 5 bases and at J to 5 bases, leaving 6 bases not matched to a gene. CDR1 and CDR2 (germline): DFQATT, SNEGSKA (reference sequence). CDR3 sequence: CSAGKQGATEAFF. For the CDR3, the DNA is TGCAGTGCTGGAAAACAGGGGGCTACTGAAGCTTTCTTT.

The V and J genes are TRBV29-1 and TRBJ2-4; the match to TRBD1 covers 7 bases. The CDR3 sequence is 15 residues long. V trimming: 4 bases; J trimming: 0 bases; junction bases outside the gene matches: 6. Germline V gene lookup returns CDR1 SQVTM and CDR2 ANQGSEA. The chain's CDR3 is CSVVRTGVAKNIQYF. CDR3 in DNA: TGCAGCGTTGTCCGGACAGGAGTAGCCAAAAACATTCAGTACTTC.

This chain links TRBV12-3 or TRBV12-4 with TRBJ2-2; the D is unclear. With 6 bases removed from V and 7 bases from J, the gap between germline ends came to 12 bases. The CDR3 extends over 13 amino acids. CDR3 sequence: CASSLSFGGELFF. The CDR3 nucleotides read TGTGCCAGCAGCCTTAGCTTTGGCGGGGAGCTGTTTTTT.

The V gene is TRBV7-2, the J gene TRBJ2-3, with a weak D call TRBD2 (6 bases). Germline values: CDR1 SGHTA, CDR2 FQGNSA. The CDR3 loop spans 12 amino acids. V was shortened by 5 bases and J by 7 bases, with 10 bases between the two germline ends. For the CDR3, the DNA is TGTGCCAGCAGCCCTAGGACTAATACGCAGTATTTT. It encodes CASSPRTNTQYF.

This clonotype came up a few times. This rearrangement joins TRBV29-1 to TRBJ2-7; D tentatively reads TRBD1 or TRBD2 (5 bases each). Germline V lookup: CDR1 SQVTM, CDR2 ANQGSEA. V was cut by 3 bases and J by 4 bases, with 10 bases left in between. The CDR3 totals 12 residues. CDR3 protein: CSVEGTRYEQYF. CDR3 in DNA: TGCAGCGTTGAGGGGACCAGATACGAGCAGTACTTC.

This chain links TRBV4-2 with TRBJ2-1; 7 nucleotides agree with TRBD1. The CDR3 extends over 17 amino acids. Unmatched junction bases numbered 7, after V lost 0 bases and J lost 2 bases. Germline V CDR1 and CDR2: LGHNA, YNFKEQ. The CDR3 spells CASSQEGTGAAYNEQFF. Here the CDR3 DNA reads TGTGCCAGCAGCCAAGAAGGCACAGGGGCAGCCTACAATGAGCAGTTCTTC.

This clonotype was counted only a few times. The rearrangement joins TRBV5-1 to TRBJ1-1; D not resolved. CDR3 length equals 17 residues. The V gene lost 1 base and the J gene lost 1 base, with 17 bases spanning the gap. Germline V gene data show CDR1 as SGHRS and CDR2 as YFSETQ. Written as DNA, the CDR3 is TGCGCCAGCAGCTTGCGTGCAGTAACCCTTCAGAACACTGAAGCTTTCTTT. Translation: CASSLRAVTLQNTEAFF.

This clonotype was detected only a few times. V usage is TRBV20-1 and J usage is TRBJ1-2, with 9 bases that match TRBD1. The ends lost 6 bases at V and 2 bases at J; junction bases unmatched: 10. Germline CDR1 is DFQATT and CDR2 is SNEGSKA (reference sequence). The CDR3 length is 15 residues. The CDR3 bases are TGCAGTGCCCCGGCACAGGGGGCCCTCAACTATGGCTACACCTTC. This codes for CSAPAQGALNYGYTF.

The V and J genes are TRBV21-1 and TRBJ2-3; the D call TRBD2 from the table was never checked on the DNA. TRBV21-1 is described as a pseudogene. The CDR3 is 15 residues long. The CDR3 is CASSLIRRETDTQYF. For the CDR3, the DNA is TGTGCCAGCAGCTTAATCCGGAGGGAGACAGATACGCAGTATTTT.

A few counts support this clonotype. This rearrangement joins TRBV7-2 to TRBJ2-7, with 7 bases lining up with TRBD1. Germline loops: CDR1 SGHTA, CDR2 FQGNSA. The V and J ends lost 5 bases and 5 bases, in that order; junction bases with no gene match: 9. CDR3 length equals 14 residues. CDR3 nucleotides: TGTGCCAGCAGCGCGCAACAGGGGTGGAACGAGCAGTACTTC. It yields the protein CASSAQQGWNEQYF.

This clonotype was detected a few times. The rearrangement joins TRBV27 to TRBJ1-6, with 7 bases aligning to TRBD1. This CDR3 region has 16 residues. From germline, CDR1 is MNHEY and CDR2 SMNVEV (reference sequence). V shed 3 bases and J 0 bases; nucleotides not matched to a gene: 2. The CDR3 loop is CASSLTGISYNSPLHF. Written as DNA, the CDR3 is TGTGCCAGCAGTTTGACAGGGATCTCCTATAATTCACCCCTCCACTTT.

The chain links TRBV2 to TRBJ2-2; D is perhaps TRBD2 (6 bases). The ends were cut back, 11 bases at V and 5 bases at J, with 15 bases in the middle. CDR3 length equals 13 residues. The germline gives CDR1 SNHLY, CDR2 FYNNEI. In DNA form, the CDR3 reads TGTGCCGGCGGGACCCTGAGAACCGGGGAGCTGTTTTTT. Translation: CAGGTLRTGELFF.